The count of the clone carrying this T cell receptor beta chain is one. What it binds is not known. Sequencing was performed with immunoSEQ multiplex PCR; in TCRdb, only in-frame clones are kept and a portion is missing. The sample has 56,000 or so clones; 65% to 80% are singletons. This sample was included in a study of radiotherapy plus CTLA-4 blockade in lung cancer. Study observations and caveats: In blood, tumor-derived TCR clones expanded after radiotherapy plus ipilimumab. Early clone dynamics of blood T cells, plus interferon-beta, reportedly predicted response best.

The receptor was isolated from a human donor with non-small cell lung cancer who had a complete response to radiotherapy plus ipilimumab. The specimen was peripheral blood, collected from a patient treated with radiotherapy plus ipilimumab.

Here the CDR3 DNA reads TGTGCCAGCAGTCTCCTCAATTACGGAGAGGGCACAGATACGCAGTATTTT. Amino acids: CASSLLNYGEGTDTQYF. The chain has TRBV27 and TRBJ2-3; no clear D gene. CDR1 and CDR2 (germline): MNHEY, SMNVEV (reference sequence). This CDR3 is built from 17 residues. V was cut by 5 bases and J by 1 base, with 19 bases left in between.